The 15 T cell receptor beta chains reported below all come from one sample, sequenced in a study of T cell responses to AZD1222 COVID-19 vaccine. Data came from immunoSEQ multiplex PCR; TCRdb stores just in-frame clones and leaves some out. This sample carries fewer than 150,000 clones, over 75% of them seen once, and the ten largest clones take 7.6%. This specimen consisted of peripheral blood, obtained on day 0 of AZD1222 vaccination. The receptors shown here come from an adult in good health.

The chain's CDR3 is CSALGQVDTGELFF. The CDR3 DNA reads TGCAGCGCCCTAGGGCAGGTTGACACCGGGGAGCTGTTTTTT. This chain connects TRBV29-1 to TRBJ2-2, with D uncertain. The germline V and J ends were trimmed by 7 bases and 3 bases, with 15 bases remaining between them. Per the germline V gene, CDR1 is SQVTM and CDR2 is ANQGSEA. CDR3 length: 14 amino acids.

J is TRBJ2-1 and V is TRBV6-6; D is ambiguous. In germline, CDR1 is MNHNY, CDR2 SVGAGI (reference sequence). The V end lost 0 bases, the J end lost 8 bases, and 2 bases lay between the germline ends. The CDR3 is 11 residues long. The CDR3 DNA reads as TGTGCCAGCAGTTACTCCCATGAGCAGTTCTTC. It translates to CASSYSHEQFF.

DNA for the CDR3: TGTGCCAGCAGTTTCTGGACAGATCAGCCCCAGCATTTT. This codes for CASSFWTDQPQHF. The chain is built from TRBV28 and TRBJ1-5, with D tentatively TRBD1 (6 bases). V gave up 3 bases and J gave up 5 bases, with 8 bases separating them. CDR3 size: 13 residues. The germline V gene encodes CDR1 MDHEN and CDR2 SYDVKM.

This clone was seen a few times. V usage is TRBV23-1 and J usage is TRBJ1-1, with D possibly being TRBD1 (6 bases). TRBV23-1 is known as an ORF, though its function is uncertain. This CDR3 has 15 amino acids. The V end lost 0 bases, the J end lost 5 bases, and 13 bases lay between the germline ends. CDR3 residues: CASSQSPRGETEAFF. The CDR3, as DNA: TGCGCCAGCAGTCAATCCCCCAGGGGTGAGACTGAAGCTTTCTTT.

The gene calls are TRBV2 and TRBJ1-5; the D gene is possibly TRBD1 (6 bases). Germline-derived CDR1 and CDR2 are SNHLY and FYNNEI. With 6 bases removed from V and 4 bases from J, the gap between germline ends came to 13 bases. The CDR3 length is 14 residues. The CDR3 DNA sequence: TGTGCCAGCAGCCCCGTTCAGGGGAATCAGCCCCAGCATTTT. Translating it yields CASSPVQGNQPQHF.

This clone appeared once. The chain employs TRBV29-1 and TRBJ1-5; 8 bases match TRBD1. Per the germline V gene, CDR1 is SQVTM and CDR2 is ANQGSEA. This CDR3 has 14 amino acids. V lost 3 bases and J lost 3; bases outside the gene matches: 4. The CDR3 sequence: CSVEGRGLNQPQHF. Written as DNA, the CDR3 is TGCAGCGTTGAGGGCAGGGGGCTCAATCAGCCCCAGCATTTT.

This chain links TRBV5-4 with TRBJ2-5; the match to TRBD1 covers 8 bases. V shed 4 bases and J 0 bases; nucleotides not matched to a gene: 8. Germline values: CDR1 SGHNT, CDR2 YYREEE (reference sequence). The CDR3 has 16 residues. The CDR3, as DNA: TGTGCCAGCAGCCCGAGGGACAGGAACTACCAAGAGACCCAGTACTTC. Translation gives CASSPRDRNYQETQYF.

The rearrangement links TRBV2 to TRBJ2-3; TRBD2 matches 7 bases. This CDR3 has 18 residues. CDR1 is SNHLY, CDR2 FYNNEI, per germline. With V trimmed by 4 bases and J by 0 bases, 13 bases remained unmatched. CDR3 sequence (DNA): TGTGCCAGCAGTGGGGGTTCGGGGAGGGCTGCTAGCACAGATACGCAGTATTTT. It codes for CASSGGSGRAASTDTQYF.

V and J are TRBV7-9 and TRBJ2-5; D could derive from TRBD1 or TRBD2 (5 bases each). Germline assignment: CDR1 SEHNR and CDR2 FQNEAQ (reference sequence). The CDR3 is 15 amino acids. Trimming removed 3 bases from V and 3 bases from J, with 14 bases in between. The CDR3 bases are TGTGCCAGCAGCTTCAAGCGGATGGGGGAAGAGACCCAGTACTTC. It codes for CASSFKRMGEETQYF.

The chain carries TRBV6-1 and TRBJ2-1, with 8 bases identical to TRBD2. The germline CDR1 and CDR2 sequences are MNHNS and SASEGT. The CDR3 runs 14 residues. The V gene end was trimmed by 2 bases and the J gene end by 8 bases; junction bases not matched to a gene: 5. CDR3 nucleotides: TGTGCCAGCAGTGAAAGTGGGACTAGGTATGAGCAGTTCTTC. Its protein product is CASSESGTRYEQFF.

The chain couples TRBV27 to TRBJ1-4; D is uncertain. Germline CDR1 reads MNHEY; CDR2 reads SMNVEV (reference sequence). There are 15 residues in the CDR3. Deletions cut 2 bases from V and 6 bases from J, with 13 bases between. CDR3 in DNA: TGTGCCAGCAGTTTAGTCCCCGGGCCGGATGAAAAACTGTTTTTT. Its protein is CASSLVPGPDEKLFF. Full variable domain (rest looked up from reference TRBV27 and TRBJ1-4): EAQVTQNPRYLITVTGKKLTVTCSQNMNHEYMSWYRQDPGLGLRQIYYSMNVEVTDKGDVPEGYKVSRKEKRNFPLILESPSPNQTSLYFCASSLVPGPDEKLFFGSGTQLSVL.

The chain employs TRBV6-4 and TRBJ1-2; D possibly corresponds to TRBD1 (6 bases). The CDR3 has 14 amino acids. V lost 6 bases, J lost 4 bases, and 15 bases lay in between. Per germline, CDR1 MRHNA and CDR2 SNTAGT. The CDR3 region has the DNA TGTGCCAGCAGCCCGGAGGGGGGAAGCTATGGCTACACCTTC. Translation gives CASSPEGGSYGYTF.

This chain links TRBV10-3 with TRBJ2-7; possibly TRBD1 or TRBD2 for D (5 bases each). The ends were cut back, 2 bases at V and 5 bases at J, with 13 bases in the middle. Per germline, CDR1 ENHRY and CDR2 SYGVKD. This CDR3 is built from 14 residues. CDR3 residues: CAISETTGADEQYF. The CDR3 DNA reads TGTGCCATCAGTGAGACGACCGGGGCGGACGAGCAGTACTTC.

The chain recombines TRBV4-3 with TRBJ1-2; D is possibly TRBD1 (6 bases). Germline V gives CDR1 LGHNA, CDR2 YSLEER. This CDR3 comprises 19 residues. Trimming took 0 bases from V and 5 from J, leaving 25 bases between them. DNA of the CDR3: TGCGCCAGCAGCCAAGAGGGAGGAGGGAGGGGGGCGAATTTTTATGGCTACACCTTC. Translated: CASSQEGGGRGANFYGYTF.

This clone was detected only once. The chain has TRBV6-6 and TRBJ2-3; tentatively, D is TRBD1 (7 bases). The CDR3 covers 16 residues. Trimming took off 8 bases at V and 2 bases at J, with 20 bases between the two ends. The germline V gene has CDR1 MNHNY and CDR2 SVGAGI (reference sequence). The CDR3 sequence is CASLDYRGPSTDTQYF. CDR3 nucleotide sequence: TGTGCCAGCTTGGACTACAGGGGACCCTCCACAGATACGCAGTATTTT.